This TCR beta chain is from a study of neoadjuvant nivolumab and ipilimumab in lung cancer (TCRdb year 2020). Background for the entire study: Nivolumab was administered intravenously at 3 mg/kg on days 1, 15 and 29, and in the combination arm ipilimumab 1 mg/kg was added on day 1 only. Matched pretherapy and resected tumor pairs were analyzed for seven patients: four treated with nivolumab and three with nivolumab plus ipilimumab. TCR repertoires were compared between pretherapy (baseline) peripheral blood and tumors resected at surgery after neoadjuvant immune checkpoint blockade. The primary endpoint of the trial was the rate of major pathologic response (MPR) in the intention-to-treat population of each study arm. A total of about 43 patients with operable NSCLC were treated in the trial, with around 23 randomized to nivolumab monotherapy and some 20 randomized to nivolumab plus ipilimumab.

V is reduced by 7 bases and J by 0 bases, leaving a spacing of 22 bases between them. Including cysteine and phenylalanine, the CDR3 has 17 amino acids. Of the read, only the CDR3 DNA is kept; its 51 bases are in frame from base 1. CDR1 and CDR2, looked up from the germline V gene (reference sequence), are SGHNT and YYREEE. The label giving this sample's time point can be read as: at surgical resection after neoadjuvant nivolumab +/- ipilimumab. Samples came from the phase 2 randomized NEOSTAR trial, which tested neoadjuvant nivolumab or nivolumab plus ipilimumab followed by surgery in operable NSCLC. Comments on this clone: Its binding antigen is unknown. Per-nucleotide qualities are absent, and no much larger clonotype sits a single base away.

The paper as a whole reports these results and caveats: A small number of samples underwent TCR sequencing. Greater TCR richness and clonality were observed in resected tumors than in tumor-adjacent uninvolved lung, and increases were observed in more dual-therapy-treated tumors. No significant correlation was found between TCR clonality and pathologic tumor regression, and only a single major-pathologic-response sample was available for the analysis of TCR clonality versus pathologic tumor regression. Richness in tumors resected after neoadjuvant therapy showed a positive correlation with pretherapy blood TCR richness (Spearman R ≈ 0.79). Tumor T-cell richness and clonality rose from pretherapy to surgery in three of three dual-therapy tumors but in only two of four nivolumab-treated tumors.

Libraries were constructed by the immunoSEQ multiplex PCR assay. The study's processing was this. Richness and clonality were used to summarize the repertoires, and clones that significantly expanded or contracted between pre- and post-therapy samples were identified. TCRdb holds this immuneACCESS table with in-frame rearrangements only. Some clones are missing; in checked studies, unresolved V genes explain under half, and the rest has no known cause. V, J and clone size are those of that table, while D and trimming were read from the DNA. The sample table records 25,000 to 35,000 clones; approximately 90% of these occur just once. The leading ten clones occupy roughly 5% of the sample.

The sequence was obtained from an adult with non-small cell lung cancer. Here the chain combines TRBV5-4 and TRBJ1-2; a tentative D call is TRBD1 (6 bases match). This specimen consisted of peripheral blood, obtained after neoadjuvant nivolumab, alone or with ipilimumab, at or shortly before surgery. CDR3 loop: CASRLGGSWGPNYGYTF. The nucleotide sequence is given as TGTGCCAGCCGACTCGGGGGGTCCTGGGGGCCTAACTATGGCTACACCTTC. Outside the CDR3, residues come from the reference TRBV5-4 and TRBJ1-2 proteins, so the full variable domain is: ETGVTQSPTHLIKTRGQQVTLRCSSQSGHNTVSWYQQALGQGPQFIFQYYREEENGRGNFPPRFSGLQFPNYSSELNVNALELDDSALYLCASRLGGSWGPNYGYTFGSGTRLTVV.